A single TCR beta chain is shown here with its context. Its cognate antigen is unknown. The data derive from a study of shared clonotypes between healthy human individuals. Study overall: CD4 naive cells filled three plates per donor, CD4 memory three, CD8 naive two and CD8 memory one.

Some clones are missing from TCRdb's copy, which holds only in-frame ones; the method was immunoSEQ multiplex PCR. The profile shows some 2,100,000 clones, almost 96% of them singletons. Findings and limits, study-wide: Clonotype sharing across a handful of donors was observed for 5% to 6.5% of naive CD4 clonotypes. Since donors were few, the genetic and exposure-history diversity represented was limited.

Healthy HIV-negative adults without recent acute infections or vaccinations served as donors. The sequenced sample consisted of naive CD4+ T cells sorted from blood. Subset described: CD45RA+ positively selected. The TCR comes from a young man in good health.

The CDR3 DNA reads as TGTGCCAGCAACAGGGTAACCTACGAGCAGTACTTC. Residues: CASNRVTYEQYF. V gene TRBV7-8 combines with J gene TRBJ2-7; a possible D gene is TRBD1 (6 bases). The CDR3 spans 12 residues. With 7 bases removed from V and 2 bases from J, the gap between germline ends came to 9 bases. Germline V CDR1 and CDR2: SGHVS, FQNEAQ.